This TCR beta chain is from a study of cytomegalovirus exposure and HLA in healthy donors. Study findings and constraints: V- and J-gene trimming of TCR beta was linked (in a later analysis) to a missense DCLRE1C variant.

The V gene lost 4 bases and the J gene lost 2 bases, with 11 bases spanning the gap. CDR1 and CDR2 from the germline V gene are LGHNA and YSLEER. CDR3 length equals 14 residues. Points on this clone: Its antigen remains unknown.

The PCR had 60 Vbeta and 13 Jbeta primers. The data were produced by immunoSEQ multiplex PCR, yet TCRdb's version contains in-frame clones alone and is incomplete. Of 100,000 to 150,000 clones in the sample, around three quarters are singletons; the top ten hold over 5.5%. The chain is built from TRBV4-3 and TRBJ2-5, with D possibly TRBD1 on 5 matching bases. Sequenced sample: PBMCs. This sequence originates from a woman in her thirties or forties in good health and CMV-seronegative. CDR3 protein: CASSLDRNQETQYF. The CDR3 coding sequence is TGCGCCAGCAGCCTCGACAGAAATCAAGAGACCCAGTACTTC.